This TCR beta chain appears in the sequencing data of a study of T cells in Graves' hyperthyroidism and ophthalmopathy. RNA transcripts were the template for amplifying TCR beta CDR3 regions. First-round RT-PCR targeting the TCR CDR3 was performed with the HTBI primer set. TCRdb recomputed calls from the multiplex PCR reads with MiXCR, one row per CDR3 protein. The sample lists some 650,000 distinct CDR3 sequences, approximately 15% occurring once. The germline V gene encodes CDR1 SGHTA and CDR2 FQGNSA. The V end lost 6 bases, the J end lost 7 bases, and 12 bases lay between the germline ends. The CDR3 spans 13 residues. This clonotype was observed a handful of times.

The specimen sequenced was blood. The V and J genes are TRBV7-2 and TRBJ2-2; maybe TRBD2 (5 bases). This clonotype was obtained from a woman aged 40 to 49 with Graves' ophthalmopathy. The CDR3 DNA reads TGTGCCAGCAGACGGGATCGGAACGGGGAGCTGTTTTTT. It yields the protein CASRRDRNGELFF.